These 16 T cell receptor beta chains share one sample of origin, sequenced in a study of blood T cell repertoires in COVID-19. TCRdb keeps only in-frame clones here, not all; method: immunoSEQ multiplex PCR. The data contain some 90,000 clones, about 70% of them singletons. The sequenced sample was peripheral blood. Receptors were obtained from a woman in her sixties or seventies in a cohort sampled during active or convalescent COVID-19.

This clone was detected only once. This chain uses TRBV6-1 with TRBJ2-7; no firm D call. V was trimmed by 0 bases and J by 2 bases, leaving 11 bases between them. CDR3 length: 15 residues. Germline CDR1 is MNHNS and CDR2 is SASEGT. In DNA form, the CDR3 reads TGTGCCAGCAGTGAAGCAACCGGTGCCACCTACGAGCAGTACTTC. Its translation is CASSEATGATYEQYF.

This clone appeared a few times. CDR3 nucleotide sequence: TGCGCCAGCAGCCAAGATCACCCGGGACTTCGCCCGAGCTCCTACAATGAGCAGTTCTTC. Translating gives CASSQDHPGLRPSSYNEQFF. V and J are TRBV4-3 and TRBJ2-1; D might be TRBD2 (6 bases). This CDR3 region has 20 residues. The V gene's germline CDR1 is LGHNA and CDR2 YSLEER. V shed 0 bases and J shed 0 bases, with 21 bases lying between them.

The chain couples TRBV5-1 to TRBJ1-1; TRBD1 matches at 8 bases. The CDR3 runs to 12 residues. CDR1 and CDR2 from the germline V gene are SGHRS and YFSETQ. V shed 2 bases and J 10 bases; nucleotides not matched to a gene: 4. DNA for the CDR3: TGCGCCAGCAGCTTAGGGACAGGTCGAGCTTTCTTT. Its protein is CASSLGTGRAFF.

The sample holds many counts of this clone. V usage is TRBV7-9 and J usage is TRBJ1-1; TRBD1 might be the D (5 bases). CDR3 length: 12 residues. Trimming left V 0 bases short and J 9 bases short, with 8 bases between. Germline V gene lookup returns CDR1 SEHNR and CDR2 FQNEAQ (reference sequence). The CDR3 coding sequence is TGTGCCAGCAGCTTAGCGGAGGGGAAAGCTTTCTTT. It is translated as CASSLAEGKAFF.

J is TRBJ2-1 and V is TRBV9; D remains unclear. This CDR3 has 13 amino acids. The V gene lost 7 bases and the J gene lost 0 bases, with 8 bases spanning the gap. CDR1 is SGDLS and CDR2 is YYNGEE in the germline V gene. The CDR3 loop is CASGRSSYNEQFF. Written as DNA, the CDR3 is TGTGCCAGCGGGCGCAGCTCCTACAATGAGCAGTTCTTC.

The V call is TRBV5-5, the J call TRBJ1-5; 7 nucleotides match TRBD1. This CDR3 region has 16 residues. The ends lost 4 bases at V and 0 bases at J; junction bases unmatched: 7. Germline V gene sequence: CDR1 SGHKS, CDR2 YYEKEE (reference sequence). CDR3 nucleotide sequence: TGTGCCAGCAGCAGGGGGGACAGTAATAGCAATCAGCCCCAGCATTTT. It specifies CASSRGDSNSNQPQHF.

The genes are TRBV30 and TRBJ1-1; the D gene is possibly TRBD1 (5 bases). CDR1 is GTSNPN, CDR2 SVGIG, per germline (reference sequence). V was trimmed by 4 bases and J by 3 bases, leaving 18 bases between them. The CDR3 runs 15 residues. CDR3 in DNA: TGTGCCTGGAATGTCGGGGGGTACGGGGACACTGAAGCTTTCTTT. Translation: CAWNVGGYGDTEAFF. Together with reference TRBV30 and TRBJ1-1, the CDR3 gives the full variable domain: SQTIHQWPATLVQPVGSPLSLECTVEGTSNPNLYWYRQAAGRGLQLLFYSVGIGQISSEVPQNLSASRPQDRQFILSSKKLLLSDSGFYLCAWNVGGYGDTEAFFGQGTRLTVV.

The gene calls are TRBV5-1 and TRBJ1-1; TRBD1 agrees at 8 bases. CDR3 length equals 16 residues. Looked up from germline, CDR1 is SGHRS and CDR2 is YFSETQ. With 3 bases clipped from V and 2 bases from J, the junction kept 9 bases outside the gene matches. CDR3 loop: CASSSGTGALNTEAFF. The CDR3, as DNA: TGCGCCAGCAGCTCCGGGACAGGTGCTCTAAACACTGAAGCTTTCTTT.

The chain joins TRBV5-1 to TRBJ2-5, with D possibly TRBD1 on 8 matching bases. Germline CDR1 SGHRS, CDR2 YFSETQ. Trimming took 0 bases from V and 1 from J, leaving 13 bases between them. The CDR3 loop spans 16 amino acids. The CDR3 region has the DNA TGCGCCAGCAGCTTGGAGCGGGACAGGCCCCAAGAGACCCAGTACTTC. Amino acids: CASSLERDRPQETQYF. Using reference TRBV5-1 and TRBJ2-5 for the parts outside the CDR3, the full variable domain is KAGVTQTPRYLIKTRGQQVTLSCSPISGHRSVSWYQQTPGQGLQFLFEYFSETQRNKGNFPGRFSGRQFSNSRSEMNVSTLELGDSALYLCASSLERDRPQETQYFGPGTRLLVL.

The chain carries TRBV11-1 and TRBJ2-1, with D possibly TRBD1 on 6 matching bases. Looked up from germline, CDR1 is SGHAT and CDR2 is FQDESV (reference sequence). V dropped 6 bases and J dropped 2 bases, with 11 bases sitting between them. This CDR3 contains 14 residues. The CDR3 protein is CASSRTDPYNEQFF. Here the CDR3 DNA reads TGTGCCAGCAGTCGGACAGACCCCTACAATGAGCAGTTCTTC. Based on the CDR3 plus reference TRBV11-1 and TRBJ2-1, the full variable domain is EAEVAQSPRYKITEKSQAVAFWCDPISGHATLYWYRQILGQGPELLVQFQDESVVDDSQLPKDRFSAERLKGVDSTLKIQPAELGDSAMYLCASSRTDPYNEQFFGPGTRLTVL.

The CDR3 here is CASKQAGAYNEQFF. CDR3 in DNA: TGTGCCAGCAAACAAGCGGGGGCCTACAATGAGCAGTTCTTC. The chain uses TRBV13 and TRBJ2-1, with TRBD2 matching over 8 bases. CDR3 length equals 14 residues. Germline V gene lookup returns CDR1 PRHDT and CDR2 FYEKMQ (reference sequence). V shed 7 bases, J shed 2 bases, and the junction held 4 bases outside the gene matches.

This chain uses TRBV4-2 with TRBJ1-4, with TRBD1 matching over 7 bases. Germline trimming cut 4 bases from V and 4 bases from J; bases unmatched to any gene: 6. Germline CDR1 is LGHNA and CDR2 is YNFKEQ. The CDR3 has 15 residues. CDR3 sequence: CASSPTGAVNEKLFF. For the CDR3, the DNA is TGTGCCAGCAGCCCTACAGGGGCGGTTAATGAAAAACTGTTTTTT.

This chain joins TRBV7-2 and TRBJ2-3; TRBD2 aligns across 11 bases. Trimming removed 5 bases from V and 5 bases from J; junction bases left unmatched: 6. Germline V gene data show CDR1 as SGHTA and CDR2 as FQGNSA. The CDR3 has 15 amino acids. CDR3 sequence: CASSPGTSGGDTQYF. In DNA form, the CDR3 reads TGTGCCAGCAGCCCAGGGACTAGCGGTGGAGATACGCAGTATTTT.

The chain joins TRBV5-1 to TRBJ2-2; 7 bases line up with TRBD1. Germline CDR1 and CDR2: SGHRS and YFSETQ. The J segment lost 5 bases and the V segment lost 4 bases, leaving 5 bases of the junction unmatched. The CDR3 totals 14 residues. CDR3 DNA sequence: TGCGCCAGCAGCCCAACGGGACAGACCGGGGAGCTGTTTTTT. It is translated as CASSPTGQTGELFF.

This chain links TRBV5-1 with TRBJ1-1, with 7 bases identical to TRBD1. With V trimmed by 3 bases and J by 2 bases, 10 bases remained unmatched. CDR1 and CDR2 (germline): SGHRS, YFSETQ. The CDR3 spans 16 residues. In nucleotides, the CDR3 is TGCGCCAGCAGCTGGGTGGTACAGGGGCCAAACACTGAAGCTTTCTTT. It yields the protein CASSWVVQGPNTEAFF.

This clone was observed a few times. The V call is TRBV3-1 (or the pseudogene TRBV3-2), the J call TRBJ2-5; a possible D gene is TRBD1 (7 bases). V was shortened by 4 bases and J by 1 base, with 13 bases between the two germline ends. CDR3 size: 15 residues. The germline V gene has CDR1 LGHDT and CDR2 YNNKEL (reference sequence). As DNA, the CDR3 is TGTGCCAGCAGCCCAGGGGGGACTCCCCAAGAGACCCAGTACTTC. Amino acids: CASSPGGTPQETQYF.